One sample yielded the 9 T cell receptor beta chains listed below, sequenced in a study of blood T cell repertoires in COVID-19. Assay: immunoSEQ multiplex PCR; the TCRdb copy retains only in-frame clones and omits some. The profile covers hundreds of thousands of clones, with approximately 90% appearing a single time and around 3% taken by the ten largest. Sequencing was performed on peripheral blood. The receptors here all came from a man between 18 and 29 years old with active or convalescent COVID-19.

This sequence joins TRBV2 and TRBJ2-7, with D tentatively TRBD1 (6 bases). This CDR3 has 15 amino acids. V gave up 1 base and J gave up 4 bases, with 14 bases separating them. Germline-derived CDR1 and CDR2 are SNHLY and FYNNEI. The CDR3 region has the DNA TGTGCCAGCAGTGAAGTCTTCCAGGGGCGGTACGAGCAGTACTTC. The encoded protein is CASSEVFQGRYEQYF.

This sequence joins TRBV30 and TRBJ2-4; possibly TRBD1 for D (6 bases). Trimming removed 7 bases from V and 1 base from J, with 11 bases in between. Germline loops: CDR1 GTSNPN, CDR2 SVGIG (reference sequence). The CDR3 is made up of 13 amino acids. The CDR3 DNA is TGTGCCTTACAGGGTTTCGCCAAAAACATTCAGTACTTC. Residues: CALQGFAKNIQYF. Looking up the rest from reference TRBV30 and TRBJ2-4 gives the full variable domain: SQTIHQWPATLVQPVGSPLSLECTVEGTSNPNLYWYRQAAGRGLQLLFYSVGIGQISSEVPQNLSASRPQDRQFILSSKKLLLSDSGFYLCALQGFAKNIQYFGAGTRLSVL.

The DNA for the CDR3 is TGTGCCAGCAGCTTAGCAGAGTACCAAGAGACCCAGTACTTC. Residues: CASSLAEYQETQYF. The rearrangement uses TRBV7-8 and TRBJ2-5; D remains unclear. CDR1 SGHVS and CDR2 FQNEAQ come from the germline V gene. This CDR3 has 14 amino acids. The ends were cut back, 0 bases at V and 0 bases at J, with 5 bases in the middle.

The rearrangement uses TRBV12-3 or TRBV12-4 and TRBJ2-5; D is perhaps TRBD2 (6 bases). V lost 2 bases, J lost 4 bases, and 8 bases lay in between. This CDR3 has 13 amino acids. This chain's CDR3 is CASSLREPETQYF. Here the CDR3 DNA reads TGTGCCAGCAGTTTACGGGAGCCAGAGACCCAGTACTTC.

The chain is built from TRBV28 and TRBJ1-1; the match to TRBD1 covers 9 bases. The germline CDR1 and CDR2 sequences are MDHEN and SYDVKM. The V segment lost 5 bases and the J segment 6 bases; nucleotides outside the gene matches: 10. This CDR3 is built from 15 residues. This CDR3 is CASSPSGTGFSEAFF. The CDR3 bases are TGTGCCAGCAGTCCATCCGGGACAGGGTTCTCTGAAGCTTTCTTT. The full variable domain, rest sourced from reference TRBV28 and TRBJ1-1, is DVKVTQSSRYLVKRTGEKVFLECVQDMDHENMFWYRQDPGLGLRLIYFSYDVKMKEKGDIPEGYSVSREKKERFSLILESASTNQTSMYLCASSPSGTGFSEAFFGQGTRLTVV.

The chain uses TRBV7-6 and TRBJ2-5; 8 bases match TRBD2. With 3 bases clipped from V and 5 bases from J, the junction kept 11 bases outside the gene matches. The germline gives CDR1 SGHVS, CDR2 FNYEAQ. The CDR3 sequence is 16 residues long. Here the CDR3 reads CASSFPGLEGRETQYF. The CDR3 DNA reads as TGTGCCAGCAGCTTCCCGGGACTAGAGGGCAGGGAGACCCAGTACTTC. Supplemented by reference TRBV7-6 and TRBJ2-5, the full variable domain reads GAGVSQSPRYKVTKRGQDVALRCDPISGHVSLYWYRQALGQGPEFLTYFNYEAQQDKSGLPNDRFSAERPEGSISTLTIQRTEQRDSAMYRCASSFPGLEGRETQYFGPGTRLLVL.

V and J are TRBV7-9 and TRBJ2-7, with 8 bases that match TRBD1. The CDR3 has 15 amino acids. J gave up 2 bases and V 4 bases, and 7 bases lay outside the gene matches. Germline CDR1 SEHNR, CDR2 FQNEAQ (reference sequence). The chain's CDR3 is CASSSYRGDTYEQYF. For the CDR3, the DNA is TGTGCCAGCAGCTCCTACAGGGGGGACACCTACGAGCAGTACTTC. Full variable domain (rest looked up from reference TRBV7-9 and TRBJ2-7): DTGVSQNPRHKITKRGQNVTFRCDPISEHNRLYWYRQTLGQGPEFLTYFQNEAQLEKSRLLSDRFSAERPKGSFSTLEIQRTEQGDSAMYLCASSSYRGDTYEQYFGPGTRLTVT.

The V and J genes are TRBV6-5 and TRBJ1-1, with D unclear. The V gene lost 8 bases and the J gene lost 4 bases, with 17 bases spanning the gap. The germline gives CDR1 MNHEY, CDR2 SVGAGI. The CDR3 has 14 amino acids. The CDR3 region is CASYTAVRATEAFF. The CDR3 nucleotides are TGTGCCAGCTATACTGCGGTGAGGGCCACTGAAGCTTTCTTT.

Only one count was recorded for this clone. The gene calls are TRBV15 and TRBJ2-3; a possible D gene is TRBD2 (6 bases). Germline lookup yields CDR1 LNHNV and CDR2 YYDKDF (reference sequence). Trimming stripped 3 bases from V and 0 bases from J, with 13 bases between. The CDR3 has 16 amino acids. The CDR3 loop is CATSSRGTLSTDTQYF. The DNA of the CDR3 is TGTGCCACCAGCAGCCGCGGGACCCTAAGCACAGATACGCAGTATTTT.